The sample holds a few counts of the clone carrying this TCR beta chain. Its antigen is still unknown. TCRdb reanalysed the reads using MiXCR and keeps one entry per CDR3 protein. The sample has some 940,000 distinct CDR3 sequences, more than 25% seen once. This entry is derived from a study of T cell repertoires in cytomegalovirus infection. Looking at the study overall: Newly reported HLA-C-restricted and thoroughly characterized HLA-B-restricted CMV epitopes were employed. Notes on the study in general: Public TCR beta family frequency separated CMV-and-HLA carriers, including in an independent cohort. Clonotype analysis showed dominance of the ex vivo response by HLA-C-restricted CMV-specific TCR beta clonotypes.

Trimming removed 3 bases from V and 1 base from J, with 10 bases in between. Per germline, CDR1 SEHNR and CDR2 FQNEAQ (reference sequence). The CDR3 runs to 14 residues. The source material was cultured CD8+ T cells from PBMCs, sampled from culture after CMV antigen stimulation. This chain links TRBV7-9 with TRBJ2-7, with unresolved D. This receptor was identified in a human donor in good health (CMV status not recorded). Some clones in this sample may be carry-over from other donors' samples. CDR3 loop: CASSFVDKSYEQYF. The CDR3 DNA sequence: TGTGCCAGCAGCTTCGTTGACAAGTCCTACGAGCAGTACTTC.